The T cell receptor beta chain under discussion was sequenced for a study of cytomegalovirus exposure and HLA in healthy donors. Comments on this clone: Its target is unknown.

PCR primers comprised 60 Vbeta and 13 Jbeta primers. Assay used: immunoSEQ multiplex PCR; TCRdb lists only in-frame clones, some missing. The sample has around 190,000 clones; 74% are singletons. Study-wide results and limits: CMV antigen specificity of a few CMV-associated chains was confirmed in vitro. Most TCR sequences were uncommon, yet certain public TCRs appeared in many donors.

Input material: PBMCs. The sequence was obtained from a woman under 40 in good health and CMV-seropositive.

DNA of the CDR3: TGTGCCAGCAGAAGGTTCGAAGACATAGGCTACACCTTC. Residues: CASRRFEDIGYTF. The genes are TRBV28 and TRBJ1-2, with D uncertain. V gave up 6 bases and J gave up 8 bases, with 16 bases separating them. CDR3 length: 13 residues. The V gene's germline CDR1 is MDHEN and CDR2 SYDVKM.